This T cell receptor (beta chain) was captured by sequencing in a study of T-cell reconstitution after alpha-beta-depleted transplantation in children. The germline V gene encodes CDR1 MNHNY and CDR2 SVGAGI (reference sequence). V shed 6 bases and J 7 bases; nucleotides not matched to a gene: 9. The CDR3 is 13 amino acids. A TCRbeta library incorporating unique molecular identifiers was prepared. MiXCR was run by TCRdb on the PCR reads, yielding one entry per CDR3 protein. The sample includes 250,000 to 300,000 distinct CDR3 sequences, about a tenth of them seen just once. The starting material was PBMCs from the stem cell graft donor, obtained from the stem cell graft. The TCR originated in a human donor who donated a stem cell graft to a child with SCID. This chain joins TRBV6-6 and TRBJ2-7, with 7 nucleotides matching TRBD1. The CDR3 sequence is CASSPGDREEQYF. As DNA, the CDR3 is TGTGCCAGCAGCCCCGGCGACAGGGAGGAGCAGTACTTC.